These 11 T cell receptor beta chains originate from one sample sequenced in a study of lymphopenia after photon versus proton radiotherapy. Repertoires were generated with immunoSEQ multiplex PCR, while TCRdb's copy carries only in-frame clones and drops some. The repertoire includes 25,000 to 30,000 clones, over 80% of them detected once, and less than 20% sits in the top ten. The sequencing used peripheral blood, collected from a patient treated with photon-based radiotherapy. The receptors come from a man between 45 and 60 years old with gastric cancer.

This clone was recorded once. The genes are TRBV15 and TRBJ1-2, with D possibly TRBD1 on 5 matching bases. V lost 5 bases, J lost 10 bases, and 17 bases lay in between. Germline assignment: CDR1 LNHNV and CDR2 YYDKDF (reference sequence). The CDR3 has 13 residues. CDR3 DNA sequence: TGTGCCACCAGCCAACTAAAACAGGCGACCTACACCTTC. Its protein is CATSQLKQATYTF.

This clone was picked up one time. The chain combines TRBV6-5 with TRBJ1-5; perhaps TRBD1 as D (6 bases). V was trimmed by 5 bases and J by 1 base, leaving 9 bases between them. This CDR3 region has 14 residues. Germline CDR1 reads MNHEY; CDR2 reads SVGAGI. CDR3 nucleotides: TGTGCCAGCAGTGAAGGACAGAGCAATCAGCCCCAGCATTTT. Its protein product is CASSEGQSNQPQHF.

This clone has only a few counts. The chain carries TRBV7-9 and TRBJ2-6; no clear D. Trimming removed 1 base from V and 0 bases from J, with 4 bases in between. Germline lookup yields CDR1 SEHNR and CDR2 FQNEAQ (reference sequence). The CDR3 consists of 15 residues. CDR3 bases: TGTGCCAGCAGCTTAGACAGCTCTGGGGCCAACGTCCTGACTTTC. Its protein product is CASSLDSSGANVLTF.

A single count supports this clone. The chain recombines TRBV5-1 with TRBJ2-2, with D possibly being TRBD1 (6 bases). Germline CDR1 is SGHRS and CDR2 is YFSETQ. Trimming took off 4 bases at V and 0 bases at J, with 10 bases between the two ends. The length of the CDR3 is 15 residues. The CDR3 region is CASSAGTPNTGELFF. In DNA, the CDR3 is TGCGCCAGCAGCGCCGGGACACCGAACACCGGGGAGCTGTTTTTT.

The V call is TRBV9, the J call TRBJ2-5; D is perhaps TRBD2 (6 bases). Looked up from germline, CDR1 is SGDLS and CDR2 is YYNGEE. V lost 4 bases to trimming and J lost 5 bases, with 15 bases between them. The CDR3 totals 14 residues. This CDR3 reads CASSPRGNLETQYF. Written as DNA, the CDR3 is TGTGCCAGCAGCCCCCGGGGGAATCTTGAGACCCAGTACTTC.

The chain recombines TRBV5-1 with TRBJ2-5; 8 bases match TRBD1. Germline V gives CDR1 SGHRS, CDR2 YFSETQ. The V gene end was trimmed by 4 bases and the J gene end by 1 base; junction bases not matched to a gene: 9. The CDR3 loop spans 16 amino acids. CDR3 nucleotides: TGCGCCAGCAGCCTTTTGGGACAGGCCATCCAAGAGACCCAGTACTTC. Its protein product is CASSLLGQAIQETQYF.

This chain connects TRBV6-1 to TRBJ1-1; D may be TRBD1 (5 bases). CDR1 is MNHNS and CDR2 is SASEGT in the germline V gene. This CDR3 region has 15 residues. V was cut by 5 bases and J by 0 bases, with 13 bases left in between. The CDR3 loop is CASSKGSKVNTEAFF. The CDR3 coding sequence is TGTGCCAGCAGTAAGGGGAGTAAGGTGAACACTGAAGCTTTCTTT.

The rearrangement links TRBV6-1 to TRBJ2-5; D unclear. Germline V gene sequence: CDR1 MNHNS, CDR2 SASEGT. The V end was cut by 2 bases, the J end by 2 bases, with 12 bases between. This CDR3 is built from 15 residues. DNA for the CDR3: TGTGCCAGCAGTGAATGGGCAGCCTCACAAGAGACCCAGTACTTC. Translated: CASSEWAASQETQYF.

CDR3 region: CASSSGANVLTF. As DNA, the CDR3 is TGTGCCAGTAGTTCGGGGGCCAACGTCCTGACTTTC. V is TRBV19 and J is TRBJ2-6; D gene uncertain. The CDR3 consists of 12 residues. The germline V gene has CDR1 LNHDA and CDR2 SQIVND (reference sequence). The ends were cut back, 5 bases at V and 4 bases at J, with 3 bases in the middle.

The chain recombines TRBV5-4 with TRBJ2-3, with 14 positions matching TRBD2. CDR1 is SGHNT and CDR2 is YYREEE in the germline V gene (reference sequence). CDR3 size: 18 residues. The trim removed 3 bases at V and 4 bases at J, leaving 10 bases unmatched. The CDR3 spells CASSSGLAGGVGADTQYF. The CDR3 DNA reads TGTGCCAGCAGCTCAGGACTAGCGGGGGGTGTGGGAGCAGATACGCAGTATTTT.

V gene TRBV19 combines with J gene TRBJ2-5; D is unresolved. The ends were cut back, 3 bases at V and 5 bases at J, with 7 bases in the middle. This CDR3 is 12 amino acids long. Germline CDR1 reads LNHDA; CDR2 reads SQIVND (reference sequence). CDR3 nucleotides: TGTGCCAGTAGTATGGCCGGGGAGACCCAGTACTTC. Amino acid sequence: CASSMAGETQYF.